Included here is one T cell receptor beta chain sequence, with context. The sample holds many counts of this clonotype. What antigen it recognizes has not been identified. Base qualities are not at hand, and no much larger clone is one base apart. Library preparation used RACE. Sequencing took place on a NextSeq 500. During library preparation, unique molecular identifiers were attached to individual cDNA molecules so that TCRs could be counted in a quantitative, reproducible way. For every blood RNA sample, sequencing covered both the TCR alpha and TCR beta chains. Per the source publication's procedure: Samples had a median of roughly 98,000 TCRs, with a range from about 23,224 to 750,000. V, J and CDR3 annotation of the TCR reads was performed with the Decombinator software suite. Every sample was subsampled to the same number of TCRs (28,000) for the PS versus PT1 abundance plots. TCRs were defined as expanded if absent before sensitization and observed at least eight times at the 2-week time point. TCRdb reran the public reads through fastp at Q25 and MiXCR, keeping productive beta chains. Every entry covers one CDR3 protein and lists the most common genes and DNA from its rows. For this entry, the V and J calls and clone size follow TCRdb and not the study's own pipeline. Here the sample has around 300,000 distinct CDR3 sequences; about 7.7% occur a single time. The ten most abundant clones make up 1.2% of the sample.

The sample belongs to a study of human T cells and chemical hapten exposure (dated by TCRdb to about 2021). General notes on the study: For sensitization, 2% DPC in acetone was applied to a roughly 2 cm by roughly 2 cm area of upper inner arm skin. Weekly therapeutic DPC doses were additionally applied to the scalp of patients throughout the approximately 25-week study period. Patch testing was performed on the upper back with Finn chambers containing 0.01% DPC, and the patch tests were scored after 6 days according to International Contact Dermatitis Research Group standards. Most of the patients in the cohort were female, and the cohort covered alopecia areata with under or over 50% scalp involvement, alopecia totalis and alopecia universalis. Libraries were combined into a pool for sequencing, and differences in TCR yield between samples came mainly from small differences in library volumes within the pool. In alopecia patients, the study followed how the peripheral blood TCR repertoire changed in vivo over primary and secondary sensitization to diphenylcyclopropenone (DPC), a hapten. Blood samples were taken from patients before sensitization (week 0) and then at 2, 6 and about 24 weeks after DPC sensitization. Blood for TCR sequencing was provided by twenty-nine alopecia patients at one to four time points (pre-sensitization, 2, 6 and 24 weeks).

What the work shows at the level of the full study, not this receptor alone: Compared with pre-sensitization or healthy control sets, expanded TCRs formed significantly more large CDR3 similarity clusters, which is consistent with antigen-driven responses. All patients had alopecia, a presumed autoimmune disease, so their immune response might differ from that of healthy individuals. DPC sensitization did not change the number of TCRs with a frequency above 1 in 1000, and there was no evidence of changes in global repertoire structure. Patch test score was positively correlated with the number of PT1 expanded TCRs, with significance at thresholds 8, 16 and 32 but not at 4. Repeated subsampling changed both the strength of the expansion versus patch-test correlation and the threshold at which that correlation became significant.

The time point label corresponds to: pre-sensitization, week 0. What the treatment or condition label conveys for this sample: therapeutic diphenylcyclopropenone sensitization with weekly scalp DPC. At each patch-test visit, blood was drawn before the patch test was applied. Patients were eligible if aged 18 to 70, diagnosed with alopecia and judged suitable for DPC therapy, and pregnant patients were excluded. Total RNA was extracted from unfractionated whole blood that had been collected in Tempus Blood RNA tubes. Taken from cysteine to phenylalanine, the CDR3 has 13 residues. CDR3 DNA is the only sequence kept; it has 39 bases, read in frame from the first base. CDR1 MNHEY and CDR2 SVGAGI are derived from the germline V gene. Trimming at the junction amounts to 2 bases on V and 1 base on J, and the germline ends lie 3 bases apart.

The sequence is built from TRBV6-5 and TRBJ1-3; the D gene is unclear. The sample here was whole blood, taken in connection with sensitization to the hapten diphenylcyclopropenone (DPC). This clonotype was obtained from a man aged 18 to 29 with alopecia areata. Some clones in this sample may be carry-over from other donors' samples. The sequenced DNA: TGTGCCAGCAGTTACAGGTCTGGAAACACCATATATTTT. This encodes CASSYRSGNTIYF.